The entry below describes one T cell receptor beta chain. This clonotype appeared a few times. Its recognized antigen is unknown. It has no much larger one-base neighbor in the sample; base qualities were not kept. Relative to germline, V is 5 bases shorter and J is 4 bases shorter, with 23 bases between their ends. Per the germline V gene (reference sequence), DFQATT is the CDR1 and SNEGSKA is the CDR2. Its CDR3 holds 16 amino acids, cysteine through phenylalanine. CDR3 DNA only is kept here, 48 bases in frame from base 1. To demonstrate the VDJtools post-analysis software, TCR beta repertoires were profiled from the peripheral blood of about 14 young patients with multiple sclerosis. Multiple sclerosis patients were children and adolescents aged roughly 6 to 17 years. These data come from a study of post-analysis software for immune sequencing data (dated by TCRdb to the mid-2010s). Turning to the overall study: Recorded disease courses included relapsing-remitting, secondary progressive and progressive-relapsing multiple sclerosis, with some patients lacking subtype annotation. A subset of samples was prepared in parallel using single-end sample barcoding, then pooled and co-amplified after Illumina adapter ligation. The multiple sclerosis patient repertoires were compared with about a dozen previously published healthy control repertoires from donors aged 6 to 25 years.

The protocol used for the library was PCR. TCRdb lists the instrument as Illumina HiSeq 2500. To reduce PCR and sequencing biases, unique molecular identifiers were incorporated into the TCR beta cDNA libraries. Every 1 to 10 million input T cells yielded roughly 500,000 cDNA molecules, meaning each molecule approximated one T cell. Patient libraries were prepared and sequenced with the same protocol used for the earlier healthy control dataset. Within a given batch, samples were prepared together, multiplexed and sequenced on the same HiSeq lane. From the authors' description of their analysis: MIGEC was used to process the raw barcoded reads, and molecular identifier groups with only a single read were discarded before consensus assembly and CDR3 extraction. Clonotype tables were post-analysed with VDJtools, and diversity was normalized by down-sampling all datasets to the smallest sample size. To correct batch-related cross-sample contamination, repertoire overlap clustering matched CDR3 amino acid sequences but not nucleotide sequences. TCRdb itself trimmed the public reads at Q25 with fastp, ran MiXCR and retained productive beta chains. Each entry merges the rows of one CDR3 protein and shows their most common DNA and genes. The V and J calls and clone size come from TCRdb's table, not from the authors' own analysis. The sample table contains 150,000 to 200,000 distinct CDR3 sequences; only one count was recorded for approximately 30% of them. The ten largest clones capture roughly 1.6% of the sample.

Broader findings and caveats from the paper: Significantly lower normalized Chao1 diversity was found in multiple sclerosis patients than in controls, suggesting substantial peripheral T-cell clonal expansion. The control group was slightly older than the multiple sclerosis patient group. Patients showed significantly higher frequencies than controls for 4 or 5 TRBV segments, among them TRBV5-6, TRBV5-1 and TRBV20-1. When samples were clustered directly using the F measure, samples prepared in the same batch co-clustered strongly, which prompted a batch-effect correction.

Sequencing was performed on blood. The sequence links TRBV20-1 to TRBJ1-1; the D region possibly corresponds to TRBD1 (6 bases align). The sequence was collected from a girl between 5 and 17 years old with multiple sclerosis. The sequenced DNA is TGCAGTGCTCCCCAAGGGTCAGGGGCAGTGGGCACTGAAGCTTTCTTT. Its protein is CSAPQGSGAVGTEAFF.